Below, 22 T cell receptor beta chains from the same sample are listed, as sequenced in a study of cytotoxic CD8 clonotypes in ibrutinib-treated CLL. The data were produced by immunoSEQ multiplex PCR, yet TCRdb's version contains in-frame clones alone and is incomplete. The data contain more than 200,000 clones, 60% to 75% of them singletons. Sample: PBMCs, taken after 24 months of ibrutinib treatment. The origin of the receptors is a human donor with chronic lymphocytic leukemia.

The rearrangement joins TRBV27 to TRBJ2-2; unclear D gene. V was pared by 5 bases and J by 5 bases, with 12 bases between. The CDR3 has 14 amino acids. Germline V gene data show CDR1 as MNHEY and CDR2 as SMNVEV (reference sequence). DNA of the CDR3: TGTGCCAGCAGTCCATTCCTTGTAACCGGGGAGCTGTTTTTT. Translation: CASSPFLVTGELFF.

The chain links TRBV2 to TRBJ2-2; D gene uncertain. The CDR3 is 13 amino acids. Per the germline V gene, CDR1 is SNHLY and CDR2 is FYNNEI. Trimming removed 6 bases at V and 5 bases at J, with 10 bases between. The CDR3 sequence is CASSEILTGELFF. CDR3 nucleotide sequence: TGTGCCAGCAGCGAAATCTTGACCGGGGAGCTGTTTTTT.

V usage is TRBV7-3 and J usage is TRBJ2-5; tentative D call: TRBD2 (6 bases). V lost 5 bases and J 1 base, leaving 14 bases between the germline ends. The CDR3 runs 15 residues. Germline lookup yields CDR1 SGHTA and CDR2 FQGTGA. In nucleotides, the CDR3 is TGTGCCAGCAGCCCACGTCCGGGGGTCCAAGAGACCCAGTACTTC. Protein sequence: CASSPRPGVQETQYF.

The rearrangement joins TRBV7-9 to TRBJ2-7; D possibly corresponds to TRBD2 (5 bases). Trimming took 3 bases from V and 3 from J, leaving 6 bases between them. Germline-derived CDR1 and CDR2 are SEHNR and FQNEAQ (reference sequence). The CDR3 covers 12 residues. The chain's CDR3 is CASSFGNYEQYF. DNA for the CDR3: TGTGCCAGCAGCTTCGGGAACTACGAGCAGTACTTC.

The chain joins TRBV18 to TRBJ2-7, with D tentatively TRBD1 (6 bases). V was pared by 2 bases and J by 5 bases, with 10 bases between. Germline CDR1 KGHSH, CDR2 LQKENI. This CDR3 comprises 13 residues. The chain's CDR3 is CASSPGQFHEQYF. The DNA for the CDR3 is TGTGCCAGCTCACCAGGACAGTTCCACGAGCAGTACTTC. The complete variable domain, with remaining parts taken from reference TRBV18 and TRBJ2-7, reads NAGVMQNPRHLVRRRGQEARLRCSPMKGHSHVYWYRQLPEEGLKFMVYLQKENIIDESGMPKERFSAEFPKEGPSILRIQQVVRGDSAAYFCASSPGQFHEQYFGPGTRLTVT.

The chain recombines TRBV10-3 with TRBJ2-7; TRBD1 agrees at 10 bases. V gave up 7 bases and J gave up 4 bases; unmatched junction bases: 10. Germline loops: CDR1 ENHRY, CDR2 SYGVKD. The CDR3 length is 15 residues. The CDR3 DNA is TGTGCCATCAAGGCCGGTTGGGGACAGGGGTACGAGCAGTACTTC. It codes for CAIKAGWGQGYEQYF.

The J gene is TRBJ2-7, the V gene TRBV6-6, with 11 nucleotides matching TRBD2. The CDR3 is 15 residues long. V was pared by 6 bases and J by 2 bases, with 6 bases of the junction left unmatched. The germline CDR1 and CDR2 sequences are MNHNY and SVGAGI (reference sequence). CDR3 nucleotides: TGTGCCAGCAGCCCCGGGACTAGCGGAACCTACGAGCAGTACTTC. Translating gives CASSPGTSGTYEQYF.

This chain joins TRBV4-2 and TRBJ2-6; 10 positions match TRBD2. The germline V gene encodes CDR1 LGHNA and CDR2 YNFKEQ. V trimming: 1 base; J trimming: 4 bases; junction bases outside the gene matches: 7. The CDR3 sequence is 18 residues long. CDR3 amino acids: CASSQVTLAGVGANVLTF. DNA of the CDR3: TGTGCCAGCAGCCAAGTAACCCTAGCGGGAGTGGGGGCCAACGTCCTGACTTTC.

The rearrangement uses TRBV30 and TRBJ2-7; TRBD2 might be the D (5 bases). Germline CDR1 GTSNPN, CDR2 SVGIG (reference sequence). V lost 0 bases to trimming and J lost 4 bases, with 16 bases between them. CDR3 size: 15 residues. The DNA of the CDR3 is TGTGCCTGGAGTGTGTTGTCTCCCCGGGATTACGAGCAGTACTTC. It encodes CAWSVLSPRDYEQYF.

The gene calls are TRBV6-5 and TRBJ1-1; 7 bases map to TRBD1. The ends lost 6 bases at V and 7 bases at J; junction bases unmatched: 11. Germline CDR1 and CDR2: MNHEY and SVGAGI. The CDR3 loop spans 14 amino acids. The CDR3 DNA follows: TGTGCCAGCAGACCCGGACAGGTTTCCCTTGAAGCTTTCTTT. Translation gives CASRPGQVSLEAFF.

This clone was found a few times. The chain uses TRBV30 and TRBJ1-3; no reliable D call. The V end lost 2 bases, the J end lost 4 bases, and 3 bases lay between the germline ends. The CDR3 loop spans 11 amino acids. Germline CDR1 and CDR2: GTSNPN and SVGIG (reference sequence). The CDR3 nucleotides are TGTGCCTGGAGTACCGGAAACACCATATATTTT. Amino acids: CAWSTGNTIYF. Combining the CDR3 with reference TRBV30 and TRBJ1-3 gives the whole variable domain SQTIHQWPATLVQPVGSPLSLECTVEGTSNPNLYWYRQAAGRGLQLLFYSVGIGQISSEVPQNLSASRPQDRQFILSSKKLLLSDSGFYLCAWSTGNTIYFGEGSWLTVV.

The chain carries TRBV19 and TRBJ1-5; no reliable D call. Germline V gene data show CDR1 as LNHDA and CDR2 as SQIVND (reference sequence). The germline V and J ends were trimmed by 7 bases and 0 bases, with 10 bases remaining between them. The length of the CDR3 is 14 residues. The CDR3 is CASTFSYSNQPQHF. DNA of the CDR3: TGTGCCAGTACGTTCAGCTATAGCAATCAGCCCCAGCATTTT.

There are a few counts of this clone. The rearrangement uses TRBV6-6 and TRBJ2-7; D assignment may be TRBD1 or TRBD2 (5 bases each). The CDR3 has 13 amino acids. V was cut by 10 bases and J by 6 bases, with 19 bases left in between. Germline CDR1 reads MNHNY; CDR2 reads SVGAGI (reference sequence). The CDR3 nucleotides are TGTGCCACCCGGGACCTCCAACGCCGCGAGCAGTACTTC. Its translation: CATRDLQRREQYF.

The rearrangement uses TRBV11-1 and TRBJ2-5; D is unclear. Between the trimmed V and J ends, which lost 5 bases and 1 base, there was a span of 14 bases. The CDR3 extends over 15 amino acids. The germline V gene encodes CDR1 SGHAT and CDR2 FQDESV (reference sequence). The CDR3 bases are TGTGCCAGCAGCCCTACCGAAGGGATCCAAGAGACCCAGTACTTC. It translates to CASSPTEGIQETQYF. The variable domain in full, with the rest retrieved from reference TRBV11-1 and TRBJ2-5, is EAEVAQSPRYKITEKSQAVAFWCDPISGHATLYWYRQILGQGPELLVQFQDESVVDDSQLPKDRFSAERLKGVDSTLKIQPAELGDSAMYLCASSPTEGIQETQYFGPGTRLLVL.

The chain joins TRBV5-1 to TRBJ2-3; 7 nucleotides line up with TRBD1. Germline values: CDR1 SGHRS, CDR2 YFSETQ. The V segment lost 3 bases and the J segment 4 bases; nucleotides outside the gene matches: 8. The CDR3 covers 15 residues. The CDR3 nucleotides are TGCGCCAGCAGCTCTACAGGGGCTGCCGCAGATACGCAGTATTTT. Protein product: CASSSTGAAADTQYF.

In its sample, this clone was seen a few times. The V and J genes are TRBV18 and TRBJ2-2; no clear D gene. The CDR3 loop spans 13 amino acids. Germline loops: CDR1 KGHSH, CDR2 LQKENI. Trimming removed 2 bases from V and 1 base from J, with 2 bases in between. The CDR3 DNA sequence: TGTGCCAGCTCACCAGGGAACACCGGGGAGCTGTTTTTT. It yields the protein CASSPGNTGELFF.

In this sample, this clone turned up a few times. The rearrangement links TRBV10-1 to TRBJ2-5, with a possible D match to TRBD2 (6 bases). V lost 6 bases and J 2 bases, leaving 10 bases between the germline ends. Germline CDR1 WNHNN, CDR2 SYGVQD (reference sequence). The CDR3 sequence is 13 residues long. CDR3 DNA: TGCGCCAGCAGCCGGGGACTGCAAGAGACCCAGTACTTC. Its translation: CASSRGLQETQYF.

V and J are TRBV7-3 and TRBJ2-1; 12 bases are shared with TRBD2. Germline-derived CDR1 and CDR2 are SGHTA and FQGTGA. CDR3 length: 15 residues. V was pared by 9 bases and J by 4 bases, with 7 bases of the junction left unmatched. The CDR3: CASSSGRASYNEQFF. The CDR3 DNA reads TGTGCCAGTTCTAGCGGGAGGGCTTCATACAATGAGCAGTTCTTC.

The gene calls are TRBV5-1 and TRBJ2-3, with D hard to call. CDR3 length equals 14 residues. V was cut by 2 bases and J by 0 bases, with 7 bases left in between. Germline V gives CDR1 SGHRS, CDR2 YFSETQ. The CDR3 nucleotides are TGCGCCAGCAGCTTCATAGAGAGCACAGATACGCAGTATTTT. Encoded protein: CASSFIESTDTQYF.

This chain connects TRBV9 to TRBJ2-7; 8 positions agree with TRBD1. This CDR3 is 16 amino acids long. CDR1 is SGDLS and CDR2 is YYNGEE in the germline V gene. V lost 4 bases, J lost 0 bases, and 9 bases stayed unmatched. CDR3 DNA sequence: TGTGCCAGCAGCCCTCACTGGACAGGGAGCTCCTACGAGCAGTACTTC. Translated, it gives CASSPHWTGSSYEQYF.

The genes are TRBV13 and TRBJ1-1; weak D call: TRBD1 (5 bases). Trimming took off 2 bases at V and 4 bases at J, with 14 bases between the two ends. The CDR3 is 15 residues long. Germline-derived CDR1 and CDR2 are PRHDT and FYEKMQ (reference sequence). For the CDR3, the DNA is TGTGCCAGCAGCTTATTTTCCAGGGAAAGCACTGAAGCTTTCTTT. This sequence encodes CASSLFSRESTEAFF.

This chain joins TRBV19 and TRBJ2-5; D not certain. Trimming cost V 3 bases and J 2 bases, with 7 bases left between them. Germline V gene sequence: CDR1 LNHDA, CDR2 SQIVND (reference sequence). The CDR3 has 13 residues. The CDR3 nucleotides are TGTGCCAGTAGTATTGGTCTGCAAGAGACCCAGTACTTC. Amino acids: CASSIGLQETQYF.